This passage covers 2 T cell receptor beta chains from one sample sequenced in a study of cytomegalovirus exposure and HLA in healthy donors. A multiplex PCR was run with 60 Vbeta primers and 13 Jbeta primers. Method: immunoSEQ multiplex PCR; TCRdb's copy keeps in-frame clones and lacks some. The sample shows some 100,000 clones, around 79% of them seen only once. Sequencing was done on a sample of PBMCs. The receptors stem from a woman in her thirties or forties in good health and CMV-seronegative.

The genes are TRBV28 and TRBJ1-4, with a weak D call TRBD1 (5 bases). V gave up 8 bases and J gave up 6 bases, with 10 bases separating them. Per the germline V gene, CDR1 is MDHEN and CDR2 is SYDVKM. The CDR3 consists of 12 residues. The DNA for the CDR3 is TGTGCCAGCGGGAGGGGCGATGAAAAACTGTTTTTT. Encoded protein: CASGRGDEKLFF.

The chain combines TRBV6-4 with TRBJ2-2; D unresolved. Trimming cost V 6 bases and J 0 bases, with 14 bases left between them. CDR1 and CDR2 (germline): MRHNA, SNTAGT. CDR3 size: 16 residues. The CDR3 coding sequence is TGTGCCAGCAGCGCGTTCAGCAGCGCGAACACCGGGGAGCTGTTTTTT. The encoded protein is CASSAFSSANTGELFF.